This T cell receptor (beta chain) was identified in a study of T cells in Graves' hyperthyroidism and ophthalmopathy. Overall study findings and caveats: Using 13 V-J features, a model discriminated ophthalmopathy from stable hyperthyroidism.

From RNA transcripts, TCR beta CDR3 regions were amplified. With the HTBI primer set, the TCR CDR3 went through a first round of RT-PCR. In TCRdb, the multiplex PCR reads were re-called with MiXCR into one record per CDR3 protein. This sample has approximately 510,000 distinct CDR3 sequences; 46% occur once, and the top ten carry approximately 44%. The CDR3 spans 15 residues. Trimming left V 5 bases short and J 7 bases short, with 17 bases between. Germline V gene lookup returns CDR1 SGHTA and CDR2 FQGTGA. This clonotype appeared a single time. Its antigen is unknown. The receptor comes from an adult woman with Graves' disease, either hyperthyroidism or ophthalmopathy (not recorded which). V usage is TRBV7-3 and J usage is TRBJ1-4, with a weak D call TRBD1 (6 bases). Source material: peripheral blood or thyroid tissue (not recorded which). The CDR3 reads CASSLWGALSEKLFF. CDR3 nucleotides: TGTGCCAGCAGCCTATGGGGGGCGCTTTCTGAAAAACTGTTTTTT.